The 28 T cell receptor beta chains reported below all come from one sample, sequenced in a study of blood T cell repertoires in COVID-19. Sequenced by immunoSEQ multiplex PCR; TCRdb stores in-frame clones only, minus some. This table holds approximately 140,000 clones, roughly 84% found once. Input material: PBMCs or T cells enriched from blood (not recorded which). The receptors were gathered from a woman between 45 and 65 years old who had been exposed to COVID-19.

CDR3 sequence reads: CSGGQGGEYEQYF. In nucleotides, the CDR3 is TGCAGCGGGGGACAGGGAGGGGAATACGAGCAGTACTTC. The rearrangement joins TRBV29-1 to TRBJ2-7; 9 nucleotides line up with TRBD1. V gave up 7 bases and J gave up 4 bases; unmatched junction bases: 8. CDR3 size: 13 residues. CDR1 is SQVTM, CDR2 ANQGSEA, per germline.

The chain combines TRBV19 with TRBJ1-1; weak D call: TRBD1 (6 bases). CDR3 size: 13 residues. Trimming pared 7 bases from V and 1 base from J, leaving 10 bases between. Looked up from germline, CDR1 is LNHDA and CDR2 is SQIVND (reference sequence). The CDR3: CASIARGNTEAFF. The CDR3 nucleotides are TGTGCCAGTATCGCCAGGGGGAACACTGAAGCTTTCTTT.

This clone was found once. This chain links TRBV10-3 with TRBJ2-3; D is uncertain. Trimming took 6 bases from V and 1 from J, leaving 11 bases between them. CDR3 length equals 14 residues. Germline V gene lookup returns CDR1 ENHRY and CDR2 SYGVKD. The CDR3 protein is CAIRKRMGTDTQYF. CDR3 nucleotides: TGTGCCATCAGGAAGAGAATGGGCACAGATACGCAGTATTTT.

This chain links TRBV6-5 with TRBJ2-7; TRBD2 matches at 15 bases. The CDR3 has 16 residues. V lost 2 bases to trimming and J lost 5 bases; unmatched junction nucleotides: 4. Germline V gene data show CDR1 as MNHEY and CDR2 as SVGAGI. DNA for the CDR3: TGTGCCAGCAGTTACGGACTAGCGGGAGGGCCCAACGAGCAGTACTTC. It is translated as CASSYGLAGGPNEQYF.

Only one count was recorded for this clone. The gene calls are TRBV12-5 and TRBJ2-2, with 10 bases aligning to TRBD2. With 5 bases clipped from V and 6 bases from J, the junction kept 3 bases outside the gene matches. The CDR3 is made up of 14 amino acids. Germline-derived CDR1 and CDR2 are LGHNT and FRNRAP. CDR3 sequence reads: CASGPSGRPGELFF. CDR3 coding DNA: TGTGCTAGTGGTCCTAGCGGGAGACCCGGGGAGCTGTTTTTT.

CDR3 loop: CASSPSLVYNEQFF. The CDR3 coding sequence is TGCGCCAGCAGCCCCTCACTAGTTTACAATGAGCAGTTCTTC. The rearrangement joins TRBV5-1 to TRBJ2-1; D might be TRBD2 (5 bases). CDR1 and CDR2 (germline): SGHRS, YFSETQ. The CDR3 contains 14 residues. Trimming removed 4 bases from V and 4 bases from J, with 12 bases in between.

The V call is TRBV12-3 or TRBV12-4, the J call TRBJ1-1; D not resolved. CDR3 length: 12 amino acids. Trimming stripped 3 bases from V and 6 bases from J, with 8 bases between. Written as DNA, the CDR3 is TGTGCCAGCAGTTTTTCTAGCTCTGAAGCTTTCTTT. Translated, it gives CASSFSSSEAFF.

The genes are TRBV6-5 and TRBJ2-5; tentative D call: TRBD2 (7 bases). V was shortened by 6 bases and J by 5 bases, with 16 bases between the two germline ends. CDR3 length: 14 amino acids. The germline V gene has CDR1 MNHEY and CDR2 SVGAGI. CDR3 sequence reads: CASRGAGARETQYF. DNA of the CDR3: TGTGCCAGCAGGGGGGCGGGAGCTAGGGAGACCCAGTACTTC.

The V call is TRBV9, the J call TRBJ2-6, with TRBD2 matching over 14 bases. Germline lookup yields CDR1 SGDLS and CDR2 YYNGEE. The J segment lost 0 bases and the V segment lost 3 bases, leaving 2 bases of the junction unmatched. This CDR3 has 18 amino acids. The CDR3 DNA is TGTGCCAGCAGCGGACTAGCGGGAGGGGTCTCTGGGGCCAACGTCCTGACTTTC. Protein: CASSGLAGGVSGANVLTF.

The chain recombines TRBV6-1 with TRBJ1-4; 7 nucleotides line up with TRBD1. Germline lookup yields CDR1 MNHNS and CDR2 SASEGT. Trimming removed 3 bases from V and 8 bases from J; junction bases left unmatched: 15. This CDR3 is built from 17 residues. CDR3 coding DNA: TGTGCCAGCAGTGAGGACCTAAGACAGGGAGGTTTAGAAAAACTGTTTTTT. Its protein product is CASSEDLRQGGLEKLFF.

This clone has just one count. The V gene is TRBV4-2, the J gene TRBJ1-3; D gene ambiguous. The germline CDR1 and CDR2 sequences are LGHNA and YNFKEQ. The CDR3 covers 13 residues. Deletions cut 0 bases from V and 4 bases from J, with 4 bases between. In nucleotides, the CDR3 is TGTGCCAGCAGCCAAGAGGGCGGAAACACCATATATTTT. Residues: CASSQEGGNTIYF.

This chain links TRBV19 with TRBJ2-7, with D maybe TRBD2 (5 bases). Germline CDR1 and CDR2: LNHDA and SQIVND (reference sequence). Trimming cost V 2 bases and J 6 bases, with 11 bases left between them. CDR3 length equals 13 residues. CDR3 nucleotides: TGTGCCAGTAGTATAAAAGTGGAGGTCGAGCAGTACTTC. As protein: CASSIKVEVEQYF.

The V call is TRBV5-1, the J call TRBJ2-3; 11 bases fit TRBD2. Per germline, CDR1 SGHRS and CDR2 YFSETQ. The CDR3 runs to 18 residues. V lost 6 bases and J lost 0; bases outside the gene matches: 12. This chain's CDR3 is CASNWWVAGGPSTDTQYF. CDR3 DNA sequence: TGCGCCAGCAACTGGTGGGTAGCGGGAGGGCCGAGCACAGATACGCAGTATTTT.

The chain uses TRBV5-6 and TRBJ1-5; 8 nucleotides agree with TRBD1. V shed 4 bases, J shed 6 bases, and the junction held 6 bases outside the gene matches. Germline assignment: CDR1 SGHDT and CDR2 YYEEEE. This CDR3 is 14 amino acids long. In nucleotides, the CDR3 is TGTGCCAGCAGCGCTGGACAGGGAACTCAGCCCCAGCATTTT. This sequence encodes CASSAGQGTQPQHF.

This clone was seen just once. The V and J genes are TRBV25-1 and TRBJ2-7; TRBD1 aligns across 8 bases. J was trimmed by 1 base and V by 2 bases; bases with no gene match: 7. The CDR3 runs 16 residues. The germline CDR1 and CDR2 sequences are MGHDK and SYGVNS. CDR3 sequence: CASSEGAGGASYEQYF. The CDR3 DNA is TGTGCCAGCAGTGAAGGGGCAGGGGGCGCATCCTACGAGCAGTACTTC.

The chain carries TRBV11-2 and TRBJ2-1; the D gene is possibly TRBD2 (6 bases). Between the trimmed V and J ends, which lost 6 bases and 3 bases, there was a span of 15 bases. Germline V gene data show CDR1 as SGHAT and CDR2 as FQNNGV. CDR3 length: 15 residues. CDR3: CASRSPAGLYNEQFF. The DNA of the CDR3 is TGTGCCAGCAGGTCTCCGGCGGGGCTCTACAATGAGCAGTTCTTC.

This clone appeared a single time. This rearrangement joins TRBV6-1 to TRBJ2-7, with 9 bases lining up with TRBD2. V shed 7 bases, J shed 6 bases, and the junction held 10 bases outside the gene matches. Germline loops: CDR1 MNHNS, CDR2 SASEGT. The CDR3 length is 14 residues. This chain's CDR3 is CASKLSGGSGEQYF. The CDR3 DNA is TGTGCCAGCAAGCTTAGCGGGGGTTCAGGCGAGCAGTACTTC.

DNA for the CDR3: TGTGCCAGCAGCCAAAACAGGGACGCATACAATGAGCAGTTCTTC. This codes for CASSQNRDAYNEQFF. The rearrangement joins TRBV4-2 to TRBJ2-1; D might be TRBD1 (6 bases). The CDR3 extends over 15 amino acids. Trimming stripped 2 bases from V and 4 bases from J, with 12 bases between. Germline V gene lookup returns CDR1 LGHNA and CDR2 YNFKEQ.

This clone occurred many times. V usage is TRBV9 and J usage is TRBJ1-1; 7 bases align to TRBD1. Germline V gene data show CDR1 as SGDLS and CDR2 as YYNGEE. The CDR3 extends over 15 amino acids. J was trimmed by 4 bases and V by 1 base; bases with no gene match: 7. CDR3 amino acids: CASSVSYRGSTEAFF. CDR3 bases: TGTGCCAGCAGCGTATCGTACAGGGGTAGCACTGAAGCTTTCTTT. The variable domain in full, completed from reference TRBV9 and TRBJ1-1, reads DSGVTQTPKHLITATGQRVTLRCSPRSGDLSVYWYQQSLDQGLQFLIQYYNGEERAKGNILERFSAQQFPDLHSELNLSSLELGDSALYFCASSVSYRGSTEAFFGQGTRLTVV.

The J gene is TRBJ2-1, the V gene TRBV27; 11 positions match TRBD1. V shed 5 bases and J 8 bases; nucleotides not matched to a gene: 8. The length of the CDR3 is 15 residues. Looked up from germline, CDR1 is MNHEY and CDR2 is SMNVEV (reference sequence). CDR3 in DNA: TGTGCCAGCAGTCCAGGGACAGGGGGTTATTATGAGCAGTTCTTC. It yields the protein CASSPGTGGYYEQFF.

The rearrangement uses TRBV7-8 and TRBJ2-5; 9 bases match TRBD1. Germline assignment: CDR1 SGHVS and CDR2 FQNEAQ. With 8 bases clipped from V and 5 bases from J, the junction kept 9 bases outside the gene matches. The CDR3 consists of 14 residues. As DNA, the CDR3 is TGTGCCAGCCAGAAACAGGGGGCTGGTGAGACCCAGTACTTC. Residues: CASQKQGAGETQYF.

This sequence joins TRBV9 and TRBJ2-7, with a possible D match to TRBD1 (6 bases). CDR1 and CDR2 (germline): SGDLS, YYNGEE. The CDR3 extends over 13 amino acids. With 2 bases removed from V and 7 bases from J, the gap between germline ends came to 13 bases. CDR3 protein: CASSVVGAGEQYF. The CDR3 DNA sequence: TGTGCCAGCAGCGTCGTGGGGGCTGGGGAGCAGTACTTC. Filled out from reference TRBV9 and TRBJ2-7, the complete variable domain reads DSGVTQTPKHLITATGQRVTLRCSPRSGDLSVYWYQQSLDQGLQFLIQYYNGEERAKGNILERFSAQQFPDLHSELNLSSLELGDSALYFCASSVVGAGEQYFGPGTRLTVT.

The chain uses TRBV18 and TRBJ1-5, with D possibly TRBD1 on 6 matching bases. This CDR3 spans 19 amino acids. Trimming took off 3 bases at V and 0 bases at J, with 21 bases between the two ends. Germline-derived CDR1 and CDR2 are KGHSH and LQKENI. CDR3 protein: CASSPPTGSSNYSNQPQHF. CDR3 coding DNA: TGTGCCAGCTCACCCCCCACAGGGTCCTCGAACTATAGCAATCAGCCCCAGCATTTT.

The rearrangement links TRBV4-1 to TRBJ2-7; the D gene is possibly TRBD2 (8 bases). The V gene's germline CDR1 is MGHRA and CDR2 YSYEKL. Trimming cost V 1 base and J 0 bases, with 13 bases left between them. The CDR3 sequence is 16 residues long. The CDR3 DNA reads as TGCGCCAGCAGCCAAGGAGCGGGGGACAGCTCCTACGAGCAGTACTTC. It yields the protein CASSQGAGDSSYEQYF.

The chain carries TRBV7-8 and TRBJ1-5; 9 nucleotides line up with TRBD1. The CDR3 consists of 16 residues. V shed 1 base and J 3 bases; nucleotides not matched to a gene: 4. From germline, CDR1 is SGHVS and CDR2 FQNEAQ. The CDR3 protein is CASSLGGQGNNQPQHF. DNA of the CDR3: TGTGCCAGCAGCTTAGGTGGACAGGGGAACAATCAGCCCCAGCATTTT.

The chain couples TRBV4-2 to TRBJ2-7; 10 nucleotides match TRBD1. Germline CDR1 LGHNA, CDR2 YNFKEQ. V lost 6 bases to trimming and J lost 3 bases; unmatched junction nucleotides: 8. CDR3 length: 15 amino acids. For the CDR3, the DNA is TGTGCCAGCAGTACCGGGACAGGGGATTTCTACGAGCAGTACTTC. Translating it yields CASSTGTGDFYEQYF.

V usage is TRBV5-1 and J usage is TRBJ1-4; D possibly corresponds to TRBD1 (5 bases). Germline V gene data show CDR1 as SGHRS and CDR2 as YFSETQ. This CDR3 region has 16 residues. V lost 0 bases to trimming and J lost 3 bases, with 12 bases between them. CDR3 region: CASSLARGAPNEKLFF. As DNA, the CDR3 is TGCGCCAGCAGCTTGGCTCGTGGGGCCCCTAATGAAAAACTGTTTTTT.

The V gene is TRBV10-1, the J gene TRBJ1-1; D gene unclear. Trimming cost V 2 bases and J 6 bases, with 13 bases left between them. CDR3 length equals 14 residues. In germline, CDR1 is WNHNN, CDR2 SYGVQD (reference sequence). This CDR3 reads CASSETGRMPEAFF. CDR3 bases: TGCGCCAGCAGTGAGACTGGGAGGATGCCTGAAGCTTTCTTT.